Sequencing of this TCR beta chain was carried out in a study of blood T cell repertoires in COVID-19. Whole-study context: The United States, Italy and Spain provided the acute and convalescent COVID-19 samples. T cells, B-cell-depleted T cells, or PBMCs provided the cDNA or gDNA that served as material.

The sample holds a few counts of this clone. TCRdb's table, derived via immunoSEQ multiplex PCR, lists solely in-frame clones and lacks some. This sample has about 220,000 clones, with around 83% found just once. Clinical histories supplied by participants themselves formed the basis of cohort assignment. The germline gives CDR1 SGHAT, CDR2 FQNNGV. The CDR3 consists of 17 residues. Unmatched junction bases numbered 12, after V lost 6 bases and J lost 4 bases. This TCR was sampled from a woman in her thirties or forties with acute COVID-19. V usage is TRBV11-2 and J usage is TRBJ2-3; 11 bases map to TRBD2. Material: PBMCs or T cells enriched from blood (not recorded which). In DNA form, the CDR3 reads TGTGCCAGCAGAAGTAGCGGGAGGGCCGGGGGAGCAGATACGCAGTATTTT. Translated: CASRSSGRAGGADTQYF.